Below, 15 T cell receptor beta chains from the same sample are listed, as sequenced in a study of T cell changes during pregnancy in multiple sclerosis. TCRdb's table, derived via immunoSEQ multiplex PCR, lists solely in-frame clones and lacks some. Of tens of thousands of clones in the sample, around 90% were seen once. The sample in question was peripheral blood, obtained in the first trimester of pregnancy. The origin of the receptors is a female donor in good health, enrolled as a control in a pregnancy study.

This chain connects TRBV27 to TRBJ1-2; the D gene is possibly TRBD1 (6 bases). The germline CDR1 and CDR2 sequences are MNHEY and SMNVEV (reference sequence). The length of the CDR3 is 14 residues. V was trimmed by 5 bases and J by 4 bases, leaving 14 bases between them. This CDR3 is CASSITGIGYGYTF. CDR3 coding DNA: TGTGCCAGCAGTATTACAGGGATAGGCTATGGCTACACCTTC.

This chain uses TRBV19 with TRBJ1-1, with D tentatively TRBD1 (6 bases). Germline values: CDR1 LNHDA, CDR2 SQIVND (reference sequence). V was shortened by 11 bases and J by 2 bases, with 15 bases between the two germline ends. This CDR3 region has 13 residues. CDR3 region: CAGQTENNTEAFF. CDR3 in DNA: TGTGCCGGACAGACAGAAAACAACACTGAAGCTTTCTTT.

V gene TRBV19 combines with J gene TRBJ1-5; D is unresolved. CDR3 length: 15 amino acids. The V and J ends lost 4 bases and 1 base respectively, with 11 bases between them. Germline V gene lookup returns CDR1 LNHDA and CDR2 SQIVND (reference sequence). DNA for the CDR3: TGTGCCAGTAGTACTCGGGGAATAAGCAATCAGCCCCAGCATTTT. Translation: CASSTRGISNQPQHF.

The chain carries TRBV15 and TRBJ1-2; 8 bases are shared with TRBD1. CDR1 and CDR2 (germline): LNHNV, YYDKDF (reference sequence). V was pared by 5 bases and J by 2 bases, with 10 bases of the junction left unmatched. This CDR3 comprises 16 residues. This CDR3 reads CATSPGQVLGNYGYTF. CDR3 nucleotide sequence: TGTGCCACCAGCCCGGGACAGGTTTTGGGGAACTATGGCTACACCTTC. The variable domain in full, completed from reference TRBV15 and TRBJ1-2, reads DAMVIQNPRYQVTQFGKPVTLSCSQTLNHNVMYWYQQKSSQAPKLLFHYYDKDFNNEADTPDNFQSRRPNTSFCFLDIRSPGLGDTAMYLCATSPGQVLGNYGYTFGSGTRLTVV.

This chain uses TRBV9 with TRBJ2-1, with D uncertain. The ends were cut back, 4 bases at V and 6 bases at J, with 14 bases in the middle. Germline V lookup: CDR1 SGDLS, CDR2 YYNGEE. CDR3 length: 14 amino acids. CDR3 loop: CASSPSTASNEQFF. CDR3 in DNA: TGTGCCAGCAGCCCATCGACTGCAAGCAATGAGCAGTTCTTC.

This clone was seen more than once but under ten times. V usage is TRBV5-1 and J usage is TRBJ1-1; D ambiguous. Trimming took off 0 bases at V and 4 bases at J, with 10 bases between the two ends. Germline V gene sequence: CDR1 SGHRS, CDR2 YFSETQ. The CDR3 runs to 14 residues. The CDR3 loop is CASSLESRSTEAFF. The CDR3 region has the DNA TGCGCCAGCAGCTTGGAGTCGCGGTCCACTGAAGCTTTCTTT.

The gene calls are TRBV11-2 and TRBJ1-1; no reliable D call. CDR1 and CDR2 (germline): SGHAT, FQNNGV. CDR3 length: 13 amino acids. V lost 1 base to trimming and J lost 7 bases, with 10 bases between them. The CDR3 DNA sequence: TGTGCCAGCAGCTTAGCCGGACTCAGTGAAGCTTTCTTT. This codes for CASSLAGLSEAFF. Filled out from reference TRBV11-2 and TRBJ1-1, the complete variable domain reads EAGVAQSPRYKIIEKRQSVAFWCNPISGHATLYWYQQILGQGPKLLIQFQNNGVVDDSQLPKDRFSAERLKGVDSTLKIQPAKLEDSAVYLCASSLAGLSEAFFGQGTRLTVV.

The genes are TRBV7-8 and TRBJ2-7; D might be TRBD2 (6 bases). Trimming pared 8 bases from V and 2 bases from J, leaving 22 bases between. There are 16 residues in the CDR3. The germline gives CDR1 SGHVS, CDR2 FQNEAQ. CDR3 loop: CASGGIFASVTYEQYF. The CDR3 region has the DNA TGTGCCAGCGGGGGAATATTTGCTAGCGTAACCTACGAGCAGTACTTC.

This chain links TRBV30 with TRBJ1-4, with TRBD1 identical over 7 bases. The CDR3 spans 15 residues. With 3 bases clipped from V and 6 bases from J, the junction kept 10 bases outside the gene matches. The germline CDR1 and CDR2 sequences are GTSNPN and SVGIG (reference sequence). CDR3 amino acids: CAWSRKQGKYEKLFF. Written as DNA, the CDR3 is TGTGCCTGGAGCCGAAAACAGGGGAAGTATGAAAAACTGTTTTTT.

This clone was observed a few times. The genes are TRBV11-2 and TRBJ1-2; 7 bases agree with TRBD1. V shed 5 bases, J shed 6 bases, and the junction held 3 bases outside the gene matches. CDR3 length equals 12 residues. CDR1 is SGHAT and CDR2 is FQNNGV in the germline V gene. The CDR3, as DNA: TGTGCCAGCAGCCCAGACAGGGATGGCTACACCTTC. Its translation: CASSPDRDGYTF.

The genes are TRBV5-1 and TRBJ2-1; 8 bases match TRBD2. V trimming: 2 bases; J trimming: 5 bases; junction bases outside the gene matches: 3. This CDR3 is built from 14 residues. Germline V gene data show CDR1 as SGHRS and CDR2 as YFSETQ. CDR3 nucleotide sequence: TGCGCCAGCAGCTTCCAGCGGGAGAACAATGAGCAGTTCTTC. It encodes CASSFQRENNEQFF.

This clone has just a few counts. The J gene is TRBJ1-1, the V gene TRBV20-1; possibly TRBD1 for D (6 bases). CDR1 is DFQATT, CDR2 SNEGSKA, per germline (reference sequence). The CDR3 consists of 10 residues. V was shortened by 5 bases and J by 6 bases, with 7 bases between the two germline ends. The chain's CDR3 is CSAGQPEAFF. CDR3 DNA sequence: TGCAGTGCTGGACAGCCTGAAGCTTTCTTT.

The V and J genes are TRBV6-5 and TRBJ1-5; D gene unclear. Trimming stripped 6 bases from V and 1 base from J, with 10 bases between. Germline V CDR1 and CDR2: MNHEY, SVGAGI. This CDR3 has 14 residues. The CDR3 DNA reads TGTGCCAGCAGCCACAGAGAAAGCAATCAGCCCCAGCATTTT. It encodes CASSHRESNQPQHF.

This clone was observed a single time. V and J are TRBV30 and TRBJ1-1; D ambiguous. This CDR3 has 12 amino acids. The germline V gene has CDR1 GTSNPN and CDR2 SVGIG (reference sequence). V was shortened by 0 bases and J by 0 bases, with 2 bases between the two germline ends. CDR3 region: CAWSVMNTEAFF. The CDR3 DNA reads TGTGCCTGGAGTGTCATGAACACTGAAGCTTTCTTT.

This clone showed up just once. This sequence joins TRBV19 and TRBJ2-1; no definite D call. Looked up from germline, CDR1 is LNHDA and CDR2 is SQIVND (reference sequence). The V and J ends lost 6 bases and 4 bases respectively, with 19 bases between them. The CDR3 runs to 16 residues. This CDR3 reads CASSIEPSNAYNEQFF. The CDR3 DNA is TGTGCCAGTAGCATTGAGCCGAGCAACGCGTACAATGAGCAGTTCTTC.